Listed below are T cell receptor beta chains from one sample, sequenced in a study of pediatric ulcerative colitis. Assay: immunoSEQ multiplex PCR; the TCRdb copy retains only in-frame clones and omits some. The table includes about 36,000 clones, around four fifths detected once. The sequenced material came from gut tissue. The receptors come from a boy under 18 with moderate ulcerative colitis. The CDR3 runs from the conserved cysteine through the conserved F or W. The order of the fields is clone size, V gene, D gene, J gene, CDR3 protein, CDR3 DNA. A D gene is named only where the DNA matches it firmly. Clone size is given for some rows only: seen once, a few or many times, or a class if the clone is expanded.

once	TRBV7-2	.	TRBJ2-3	CASRPVDWADTQYF	TGTGCCAGCAGGCCCGTGGACTGGGCGGATACGCAGTATTTT
.	TRBV6-1	.	TRBJ2-3	CASSERWGDTQYF	TGTGCCAGCAGTGAACGGTGGGGAGATACGCAGTATTTT
once	TRBV4-3	.	TRBJ1-1	CASSQDWGREAFF	TGCGCCAGCAGCCAAGATTGGGGGAGGGAAGCTTTCTTT
.	TRBV18	TRBD2	TRBJ2-2	CASSPTERGADPGELFF	TGTGCCAGCTCACCGACTGAGCGGGGGGCGGACCCCGGGGAGCTGTTTTTT
few	TRBV7-6	.	TRBJ1-2	CASSSWDRANYGYTF	TGTGCCAGCAGCTCGTGGGACCGAGCTAACTATGGCTACACCTTC
.	TRBV5-4	.	TRBJ2-1	CASSPDPDNEQFF	TGTGCCAGCAGCCCGGACCCTGACAATGAGCAGTTCTTC
.	TRBV7-6	TRBD2	TRBJ2-1	CASSAPGLAGPNREQFF	TGTGCCAGCAGCGCGCCGGGACTAGCGGGGCCCAACAGGGAGCAGTTCTTC
.	TRBV2	.	TRBJ2-3	CASSERAPLTDTQYF	TGTGCCAGCAGTGAACGGGCACCCCTCACAGATACGCAGTATTTT
.	TRBV5-4	TRBD2	TRBJ2-1	CASSPGLAGYLSYNEQFF	TGTGCCAGCAGCCCGGGACTAGCGGGATACCTATCCTACAATGAGCAGTTCTTC
.	TRBV7-3	.	TRBJ1-6	CASGIDRGSPLHF	TGTGCCAGCGGCATTGATAGGGGTTCACCCCTCCACTTT
.	TRBV2	.	TRBJ2-6	CATSRRGSLTF	TGTGCCACGAGCAGGCGGGGTTCTCTGACTTTC
.	TRBV12-5	.	TRBJ2-1	CASGLVLDAYGGNEQFF	TGTGCTAGTGGTTTGGTACTCGATGCCTACGGAGGCAATGAGCAGTTCTTC
.	TRBV5-4	TRBD1	TRBJ1-6	CASSLEDRGYNSPLHF	TGTGCCAGCAGCTTAGAAGACAGGGGGTATAATTCACCCCTCCACTTT
.	TRBV7-9	TRBD1	TRBJ1-4	CASSSDRGGKLFF	TGTGCCAGCAGCTCGGACAGGGGAGGAAAACTGTTTTTT
.	TRBV7-3	.	TRBJ1-1	CASSFSPGNTEAFF	TGTGCCAGCAGCTTTTCCCCGGGGAACACTGAAGCTTTCTTT
.	TRBV5-6	.	TRBJ2-7	CASSSGIEKEYF	TGTGCCAGCAGTTCCGGGATCGAGAAGGAGTACTTC
.	TRBV5-1	TRBD1	TRBJ1-6	CASSLGTGGANNSPLHF	TGCGCCAGCAGCCTAGGGACAGGGGGCGCGAATAATTCACCCCTCCACTTT
.	TRBV5-4	TRBD1	TRBJ1-2	CASTHGGGQGPRDGYTF	TGTGCCAGCACTCACGGGGGGGGACAGGGCCCCCGGGATGGCTACACCTTC
few	TRBV6-1	.	TRBJ1-2	CASSELQGTF	TGTGCCAGCAGTGAATTACAGGGCACCTTC
.	TRBV20-1	.	TRBJ2-1	CSASEAHEQFF	TGCAGTGCTAGCGAAGCCCATGAGCAGTTCTTC
.	TRBV19	.	TRBJ1-4	CARDRRNEKLFF	TGTGCCAGGGACAGACGGAATGAAAAACTGTTTTTT
.	TRBV6-6	TRBD2	TRBJ2-5	CASSFLAGAQETQYF	TGTGCCAGCAGTTTCCTAGCGGGTGCCCAAGAGACCCAGTACTTC
.	TRBV2	.	TRBJ1-1	CASGIEAFF	TGTGCCAGCGGAATTGAAGCTTTCTTT
once	TRBV18	TRBD1	TRBJ2-1	CASSRPGQGINEQFF	TGTGCCAGCTCTCGACCGGGACAGGGGATTAATGAGCAGTTCTTC
.	TRBV19	.	TRBJ1-1	CASSTGYGNTEAFF	TGTGCCAGTAGTACAGGGTACGGGAACACTGAAGCTTTCTTT
.	TRBV6-5	.	TRBJ2-7	CASSYSGAGSYEQYF	TGTGCCAGCAGTTACTCAGGGGCAGGGTCCTACGAGCAGTACTTC
once	TRBV9	.	TRBJ1-1	CASSVQSGARTEAFF	TGTGCCAGCAGTGTGCAGTCGGGGGCGCGAACTGAAGCTTTCTTT
few	TRBV11-2	.	TRBJ1-6	CASSLGNVGSRDSPLHF	TGTGCCAGCAGCTTAGGCAATGTTGGGAGTCGAGATTCACCCCTCCACTTT
.	TRBV7-9	.	TRBJ2-3	CASSLSADTQYF	TGTGCCAGCAGCTTATCGGCAGATACGCAGTATTTT
few	TRBV7-6	.	TRBJ1-6	CASSLASGTLDSPLHF	TGTGCCAGCAGCTTAGCTTCTGGGACACTAGATTCACCCCTCCACTTT
.	TRBV30	TRBD1	TRBJ1-1	CASFLQGGDTEAFF	TGTGCTTCCTTCCTTCAGGGGGGGGACACTGAAGCTTTCTTT
.	TRBV6-5	.	TRBJ1-2	CASSPRSQGRGGYTF	TGTGCCAGCAGTCCTCGGTCGCAGGGGAGAGGCGGCTACACCTTC
.	TRBV5-1	.	TRBJ1-2	CASSPGGINYGYTF	TGCGCCAGCAGCCCCGGGGGGATCAACTATGGCTACACCTTC
.	TRBV6-1	TRBD1	TRBJ1-1	CASSGTGTGPDTEAFF	TGTGCCAGCAGTGGCACCGGGACAGGGCCGGACACTGAAGCTTTCTTT
.	TRBV4-2	.	TRBJ2-2	CASSQGFGTFPPKTGELFF	TGTGCCAGCAGCCAAGGGTTTGGGACATTCCCTCCCAAGACCGGGGAGCTGTTTTTT
.	TRBV5-8	.	TRBJ2-5	CASSFQGTQGETQYF	TGTGCCAGCAGCTTTCAGGGGACGCAGGGAGAGACCCAGTACTTC